The present entry profiles one TCR beta chain with its context. What it binds is not known. TCRdb re-derived calls from the 5' RACE reads in MiXCR, one entry per CDR3 protein. The top ten hold approximately 6.2% of the sample, which has approximately 540,000 distinct CDR3 sequences, 12% seen once. The entry originates in a study of CD8 T cells in ankylosing spondylitis. Notes on the study in general: A TCR beta motif of under ten highly homologous variants appeared characteristic of ankylosing spondylitis blood.

The CDR3 has 18 residues. Unmatched junction bases numbered 13, after V lost 2 bases and J lost 1 base. CDR1 MNHEY and CDR2 SVGAGI come from the germline V gene. This sequence was found in a male donor with ankylosing spondylitis. Sequencing was performed on blood, either unsorted or a sorted T cell fraction (not recorded which). This sequence joins TRBV6-5 and TRBJ1-1; 7 positions match TRBD1. The CDR3 coding sequence is TGTGCCAGCAGTTACCCCACCAATCCGACAGGGTGGAACACTGAAGCTTTCTTT. It translates to CASSYPTNPTGWNTEAFF.